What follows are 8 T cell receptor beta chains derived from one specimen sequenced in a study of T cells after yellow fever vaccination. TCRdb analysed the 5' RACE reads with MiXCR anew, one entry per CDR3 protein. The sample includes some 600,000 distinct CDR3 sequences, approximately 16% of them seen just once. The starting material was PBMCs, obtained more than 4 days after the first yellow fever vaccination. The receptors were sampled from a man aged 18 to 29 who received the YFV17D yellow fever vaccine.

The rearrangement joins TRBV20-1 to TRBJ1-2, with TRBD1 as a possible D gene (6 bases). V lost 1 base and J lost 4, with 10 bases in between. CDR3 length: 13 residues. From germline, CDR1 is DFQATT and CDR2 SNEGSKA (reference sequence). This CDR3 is CSARVQGGYGYTF. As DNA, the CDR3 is TGCAGTGCTAGAGTACAGGGTGGCTATGGCTACACCTTC.

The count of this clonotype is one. CDR3 loop: CASSPPDRKDTIYF. CDR3 nucleotide sequence: TGCGCCAGCAGCCCCCCGGACAGGAAGGATACCATATATTTT. V and J are TRBV4-1 and TRBJ1-3, with 7 nucleotides matching TRBD1. Looked up from germline, CDR1 is MGHRA and CDR2 is YSYEKL. V lost 4 bases and J lost 10; bases outside the gene matches: 10. The length of the CDR3 is 14 residues.

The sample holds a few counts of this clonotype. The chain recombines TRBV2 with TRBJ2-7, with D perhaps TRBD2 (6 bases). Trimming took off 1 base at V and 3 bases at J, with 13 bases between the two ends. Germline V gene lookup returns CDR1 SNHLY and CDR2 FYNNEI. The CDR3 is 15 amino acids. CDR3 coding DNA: TGTGCCAGCAGTGAAGGCGGGGTCCCCGACTACGAGCAGTACTTC. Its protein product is CASSEGGVPDYEQYF.

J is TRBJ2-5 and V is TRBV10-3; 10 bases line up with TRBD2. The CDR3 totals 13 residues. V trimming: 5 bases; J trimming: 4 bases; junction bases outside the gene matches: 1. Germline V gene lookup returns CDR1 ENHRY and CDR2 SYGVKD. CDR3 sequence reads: CAISRLAGETQYF. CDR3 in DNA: TGTGCCATCAGTCGACTAGCGGGAGAGACCCAGTACTTC.

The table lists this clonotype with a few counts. CDR3 nucleotides: TGTGCCAGCAGCTTAACGGGACAGCACACCGGGGAGCTGTTTTTT. Amino acids: CASSLTGQHTGELFF. This chain joins TRBV7-3 and TRBJ2-2; 7 bases agree with TRBD1. The J segment lost 3 bases and the V segment lost 0 bases, leaving 1 base of the junction unmatched. Looked up from germline, CDR1 is SGHTA and CDR2 is FQGTGA. The CDR3 loop spans 15 amino acids.

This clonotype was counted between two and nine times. CDR3 region: CASSLGQGLSYEQYV. The CDR3 bases are TGTGCCAGCAGTTTGGGCCAGGGGCTCTCCTACGAGCAGTACGTC. J is TRBJ2-7 and V is TRBV28; possible D gene TRBD1, 6 bases. Trimming stripped 3 bases from V and 0 bases from J, with 12 bases between. The V gene's germline CDR1 is MDHEN and CDR2 SYDVKM. The CDR3 loop spans 15 amino acids.

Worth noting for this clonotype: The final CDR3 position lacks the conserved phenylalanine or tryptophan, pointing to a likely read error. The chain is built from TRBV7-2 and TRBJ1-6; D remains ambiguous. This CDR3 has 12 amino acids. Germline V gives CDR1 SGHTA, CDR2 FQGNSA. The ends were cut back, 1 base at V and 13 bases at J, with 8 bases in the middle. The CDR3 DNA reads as TGTGCCAGCAGCTTAGGAGCTCAGCCCCTCCACCTT. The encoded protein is CASSLGAQPLHL.

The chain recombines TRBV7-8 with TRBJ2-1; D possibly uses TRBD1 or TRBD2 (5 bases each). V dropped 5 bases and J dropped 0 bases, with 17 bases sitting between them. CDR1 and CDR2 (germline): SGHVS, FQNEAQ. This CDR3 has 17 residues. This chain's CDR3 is CASSHDEGPSSYNEQFF. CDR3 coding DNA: TGTGCCAGCAGCCACGACGAGGGACCTAGCTCCTACAATGAGCAGTTCTTC.